The T cell receptor (beta chain) described here comes from a study of cytomegalovirus exposure and HLA in healthy donors. Turning to the study itself: A prior study identified roughly 110 million unique TCR beta sequences from some 200 million T cells.

Trimming took 3 bases from V and 5 from J, leaving 14 bases between them. Per the germline V gene, CDR1 is SGHRS and CDR2 is YFSETQ. The CDR3 has 15 amino acids. Researchers ran the PCR with 60 Vbeta and 13 Jbeta primers. This table comes from immunoSEQ multiplex PCR, and its TCRdb copy is limited to in-frame clones, with some not included. The repertoire holds some 110,000 clones, with roughly 70% as singletons. Input material: PBMCs. The chain has TRBV5-1 and TRBJ2-2; TRBD2 is a possible D gene (5 bases). The sequence derives from a woman aged 45-59 years in good health and CMV-seropositive. In nucleotides, the CDR3 is TGCGCCAGCAGCTACGACGGAGGATATACCGGGGAGCTGTTTTTT. Translated, it gives CASSYDGGYTGELFF.